This T cell receptor beta chain was found in a study of blood T cell repertoires in COVID-19. CDR3 length: 15 residues. Per germline, CDR1 SGHNT and CDR2 YYREEE (reference sequence). Germline trimming cut 4 bases from V and 3 bases from J; bases unmatched to any gene: 4. Sequencing was performed with immunoSEQ multiplex PCR; in TCRdb, only in-frame clones are kept and a portion is missing. The top ten clones hold about a fifth of a sample with about 94,000 clones, 80% of them seen once. What was sequenced was peripheral blood. This rearrangement joins TRBV5-4 to TRBJ2-1; 10 bases are a match to TRBD1. The TCR comes from an elderly woman with acute or convalescent COVID-19. The CDR3 protein is CASSRGQGIYNEQFF. CDR3 coding DNA: TGTGCCAGCAGCCGGGGACAGGGGATCTACAATGAGCAGTTCTTC.